This TCR beta chain derives from a study of T cell repertoires in cytomegalovirus infection. Via MiXCR, TCRdb re-called the reads, giving one row per CDR3 protein. There are approximately 300,000 distinct CDR3 sequences in the sample; just under 30% occur only once, and around 19% lies in the top ten. Trimming pared 4 bases from V and 4 bases from J, leaving 19 bases between. There are 16 residues in the CDR3. Germline CDR1 and CDR2: MDHEN and SYDVKM. Study-wide results and caveats: CMV carriers having the relevant HLA were flagged by cumulative public TCR beta family frequency.

Regarding this clonotype: Its antigen is not identified.

The chain uses TRBV28 and TRBJ1-1; a possible D gene is TRBD1 (5 bases). The sequence was collected from a human donor in good health (CMV status not recorded). Some clones in this sample may be carry-over from other donors' samples. The source was cultured PBMCs, collected from culture after CMV antigen stimulation. The CDR3 DNA reads TGTGCCAGCAGTTCTCGGACCGGGGGATTAGGCACTGAAGCTTTCTTT. It is translated as CASSSRTGGLGTEAFF.